The 18 T cell receptor beta chains given below trace back to one sample, sequenced in a study of PD-1 blockade in classical Hodgkin lymphoma. Repertoires were generated with immunoSEQ multiplex PCR, while TCRdb's copy carries only in-frame clones and drops some. The profile shows more than 85,000 clones, 80% to 95% of them singletons. No patient escaped relapse after autologous stem cell transplantation, and brentuximab vedotin exposure varied. Sample: peripheral blood mononuclear cells (PBMCs), taken before the second cycle of nivolumab. The source is a human donor with classical Hodgkin lymphoma.

The rearrangement joins TRBV29-1 to TRBJ2-2; 7 positions match TRBD1. With V trimmed by 2 bases and J by 4 bases, 13 bases remained unmatched. The CDR3 runs 17 residues. The germline gives CDR1 SQVTM, CDR2 ANQGSEA. The CDR3 DNA follows: TGCAGCGTTGAAACGACAGGGCGAATGGAAATCACCGGGGAGCTGTTTTTT. It translates to CSVETTGRMEITGELFF.

The rearrangement joins TRBV19 to TRBJ2-1; the match to TRBD2 covers 12 bases. This CDR3 spans 19 amino acids. V dropped 3 bases and J dropped 7; count of bases not matched to a gene: 16. Germline V gene lookup returns CDR1 LNHDA and CDR2 SQIVND (reference sequence). The CDR3 region is CASSIPLASGRAGGNEQFF. In DNA form, the CDR3 reads TGTGCCAGTAGTATCCCCCTGGCTAGCGGGAGGGCAGGGGGGAATGAGCAGTTCTTC.

This clone was detected only once. The CDR3 loop reads CASSSNHARYEQYF. The DNA of the CDR3 is TGTGCCAGCAGCTCAAACCACGCGCGCTACGAGCAGTACTTC. The chain employs TRBV7-8 and TRBJ2-7; no clear D. Germline V lookup: CDR1 SGHVS, CDR2 FQNEAQ. V was pared by 4 bases and J by 3 bases, with 13 bases between. The CDR3 extends over 14 amino acids.

The gene calls are TRBV30 and TRBJ1-4; no clear D. Germline V gives CDR1 GTSNPN, CDR2 SVGIG (reference sequence). Between the trimmed V and J ends, which lost 7 bases and 8 bases, there was a span of 14 bases. The CDR3 covers 12 residues. For the CDR3, the DNA is TGTGCCTTTAAATCCTATCGGGAAAAACTGTTTTTT. As protein: CAFKSYREKLFF.

V is TRBV10-2 and J is TRBJ1-1; perhaps TRBD1 as D (6 bases). The CDR3 has 15 residues. CDR1 is WSHSY and CDR2 is SAAADI in the germline V gene. Trimming stripped 4 bases from V and 6 bases from J, with 18 bases between. DNA of the CDR3: TGCGCCAGCAGTGGAGGCTTTACAGGGCCGCCTGAAGCTTTCTTT. Protein sequence: CASSGGFTGPPEAFF.

The chain has TRBV11-2 and TRBJ1-4, with D possibly matching TRBD1 (5 bases). Germline V gives CDR1 SGHAT, CDR2 FQNNGV. There are 14 residues in the CDR3. V lost 2 bases, J lost 6 bases, and 10 bases lay in between. The CDR3 DNA follows: TGTGCCAGCAGCTTACAGGGTATCCATGAAAAACTGTTTTTT. Its protein product is CASSLQGIHEKLFF. Full variable domain (outside the CDR3, taken from reference TRBV11-2 and TRBJ1-4): EAGVAQSPRYKIIEKRQSVAFWCNPISGHATLYWYQQILGQGPKLLIQFQNNGVVDDSQLPKDRFSAERLKGVDSTLKIQPAKLEDSAVYLCASSLQGIHEKLFFGSGTQLSVL.

This chain uses TRBV27 with TRBJ2-5; 11 bases are a match to TRBD2. CDR3 size: 14 residues. V was clipped by 6 bases and J by 4 bases; unmatched bases: 4. CDR1 and CDR2 (germline): MNHEY, SMNVEV (reference sequence). CDR3 sequence (DNA): TGTGCCAGCAGAACTAGCGGGAGCACAGAGACCCAGTACTTC. This translates into CASRTSGSTETQYF.

The V gene is TRBV9, the J gene TRBJ2-7; 7 nucleotides agree with TRBD2. This CDR3 spans 15 amino acids. Trimming cost V 3 bases and J 0 bases; bases outside gene matches: 6. Germline CDR1 reads SGDLS; CDR2 reads YYNGEE. The CDR3 DNA follows: TGTGCCAGCAGCGAGAGGAGCGGGATCTCCTACGAGCAGTACTTC. It codes for CASSERSGISYEQYF.

This clone has more than one count but fewer than ten. The rearrangement joins TRBV29-1 to TRBJ2-1; no firm D call. The CDR3 spans 12 residues. The germline CDR1 and CDR2 sequences are SQVTM and ANQGSEA. Trimming stripped 1 base from V and 8 bases from J, with 9 bases between. The CDR3 protein is CSVEARWDEQFF. The CDR3 coding sequence is TGCAGCGTTGAAGCAAGGTGGGATGAGCAGTTCTTC.

The J gene is TRBJ2-1, the V gene TRBV2, with D perhaps being TRBD1 or TRBD2 (5 bases each). The CDR3 has 12 amino acids. Trimming cost V 10 bases and J 6 bases, with 13 bases left between them. Germline CDR1 and CDR2: SNHLY and FYNNEI. In nucleotides, the CDR3 is TGTGCCATAGAGAGGGGATCCAATGAGCAGTTCTTC. Residues: CAIERGSNEQFF.

The V gene is TRBV13, the J gene TRBJ2-3; TRBD2 matches 14 bases. The CDR3 extends over 18 amino acids. CDR1 is PRHDT and CDR2 is FYEKMQ in the germline V gene (reference sequence). Trimming at V came to 4 bases and at J to 2 bases, leaving 8 bases not matched to a gene. The CDR3 protein is CASSSVMTSGRATDTQYF. The CDR3 coding sequence is TGTGCCAGCAGCTCCGTCATGACTAGCGGGAGGGCCACAGATACGCAGTATTTT.

The V call is TRBV30, the J call TRBJ1-1; D might be TRBD1 (5 bases). The germline V and J ends were trimmed by 0 bases and 0 bases, with 8 bases remaining between them. CDR3 size: 14 residues. The V gene's germline CDR1 is GTSNPN and CDR2 SVGIG (reference sequence). This chain's CDR3 is CAWSVGLLNTEAFF. DNA for the CDR3: TGTGCCTGGAGTGTGGGACTTTTGAACACTGAAGCTTTCTTT.

The CDR3 reads CASGLVLFPSEGQGQYGYTF. As DNA, the CDR3 is TGTGCTAGTGGTTTGGTCCTCTTTCCCTCGGAGGGTCAGGGGCAATATGGCTACACCTTC. This chain uses TRBV12-5 with TRBJ1-2; the D gene is possibly TRBD1 (6 bases). The germline V gene has CDR1 LGHNT and CDR2 FRNRAP. The V and J ends lost 0 bases and 5 bases respectively, with 28 bases between them. This CDR3 spans 20 amino acids.

The chain employs TRBV21-1 and TRBJ2-5; TRBD2, the table's D call, was not compared with the DNA. TRBV21-1 is a pseudogene locus. This CDR3 comprises 15 residues. The CDR3 region is CASSRGGSAQETQYF. DNA of the CDR3: TGTGCCAGCAGCAGGGGGGGATCTGCCCAAGAGACCCAGTACTTC.

This sequence joins TRBV7-3 and TRBJ2-3; 10 positions match TRBD2. This CDR3 is built from 15 residues. Germline V gene lookup returns CDR1 SGHTA and CDR2 FQGTGA. The V segment lost 8 bases and the J segment 3 bases; nucleotides outside the gene matches: 8. The CDR3 is CASGDLAGVTDTQYF. In DNA, the CDR3 is TGTGCCAGCGGAGATCTAGCGGGAGTTACAGATACGCAGTATTTT.

The CDR3: CASSEEVNGGQYFYEQYF. The CDR3 DNA reads TGTGCCAGCAGTGAGGAGGTTAACGGGGGACAGTATTTCTACGAGCAGTACTTC. The rearrangement links TRBV6-4 to TRBJ2-7; the D gene is possibly TRBD1 (7 bases). V lost 3 bases to trimming and J lost 3 bases, with 24 bases between them. Looked up from germline, CDR1 is MRHNA and CDR2 is SNTAGT. This CDR3 contains 18 residues.

The chain joins TRBV19 to TRBJ2-7; TRBD1 matches 7 bases. In germline, CDR1 is LNHDA, CDR2 SQIVND (reference sequence). There are 14 residues in the CDR3. V shed 6 bases and J 2 bases; nucleotides not matched to a gene: 7. Here the CDR3 DNA reads TGTGCCAGTAGGACAACAGGGGTTGCCTACGAGCAGTACTTC. Translation gives CASRTTGVAYEQYF.

This clone was counted once. The chain combines TRBV4-2 with TRBJ2-3; D is perhaps TRBD1 or TRBD2 (5 bases each). Trimming removed 2 bases at V and 4 bases at J, with 10 bases between. Germline lookup yields CDR1 LGHNA and CDR2 YNFKEQ. The CDR3 is made up of 14 amino acids. The CDR3 reads CASSQSQGADTQYF. The CDR3 nucleotides are TGTGCCAGCAGCCAAAGTCAGGGAGCAGATACGCAGTATTTT.